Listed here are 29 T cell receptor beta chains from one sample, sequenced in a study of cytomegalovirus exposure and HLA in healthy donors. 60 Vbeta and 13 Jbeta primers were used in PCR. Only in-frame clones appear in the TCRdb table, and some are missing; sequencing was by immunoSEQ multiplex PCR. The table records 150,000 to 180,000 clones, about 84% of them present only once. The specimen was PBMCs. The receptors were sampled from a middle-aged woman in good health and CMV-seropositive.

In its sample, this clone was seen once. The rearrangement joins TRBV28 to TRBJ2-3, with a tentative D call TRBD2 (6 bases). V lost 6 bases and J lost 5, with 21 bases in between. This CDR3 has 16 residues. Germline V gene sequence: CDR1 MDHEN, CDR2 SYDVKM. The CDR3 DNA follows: TGTGCCAGCAGCGACGCGGGACCCAGGTCGGGAGATACGCAGTATTTT. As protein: CASSDAGPRSGDTQYF.

CDR3 loop: CASSVDQTGRGDTEAFF. DNA for the CDR3: TGTGCCAGCAGCGTAGATCAGACAGGGCGTGGGGACACTGAAGCTTTCTTT. This chain links TRBV9 with TRBJ1-1, with 7 bases matching TRBD1. The V gene end was trimmed by 0 bases and the J gene end by 3 bases; junction bases not matched to a gene: 11. Germline CDR1 SGDLS, CDR2 YYNGEE. This CDR3 has 17 residues.

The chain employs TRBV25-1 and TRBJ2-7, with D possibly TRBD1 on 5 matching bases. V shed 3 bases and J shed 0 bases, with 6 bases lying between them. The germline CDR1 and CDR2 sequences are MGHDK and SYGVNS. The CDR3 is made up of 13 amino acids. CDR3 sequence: CASSDTGSYEQYF. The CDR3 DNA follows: TGTGCCAGCAGTGACACAGGCTCCTACGAGCAGTACTTC.

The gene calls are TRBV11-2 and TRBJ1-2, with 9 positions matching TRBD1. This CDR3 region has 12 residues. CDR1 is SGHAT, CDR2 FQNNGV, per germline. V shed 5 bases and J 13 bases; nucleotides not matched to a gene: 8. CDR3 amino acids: CASSPPGQGGTF. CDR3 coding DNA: TGTGCCAGCAGCCCGCCGGGACAGGGCGGCACCTTC.

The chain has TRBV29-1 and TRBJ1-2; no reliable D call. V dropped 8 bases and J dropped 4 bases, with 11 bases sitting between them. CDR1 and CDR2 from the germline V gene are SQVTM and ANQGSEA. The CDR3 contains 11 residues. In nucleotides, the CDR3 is TGCAGCTGGGCGGACTCCTATGGCTACACCTTC. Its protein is CSWADSYGYTF.

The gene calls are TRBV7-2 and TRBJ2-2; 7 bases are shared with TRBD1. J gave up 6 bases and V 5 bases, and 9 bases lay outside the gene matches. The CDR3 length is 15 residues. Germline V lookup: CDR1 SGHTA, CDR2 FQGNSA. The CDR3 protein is CASSPTGLAAGELFF. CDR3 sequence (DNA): TGTGCCAGCAGCCCGACAGGGTTGGCGGCCGGGGAGCTGTTTTTT.

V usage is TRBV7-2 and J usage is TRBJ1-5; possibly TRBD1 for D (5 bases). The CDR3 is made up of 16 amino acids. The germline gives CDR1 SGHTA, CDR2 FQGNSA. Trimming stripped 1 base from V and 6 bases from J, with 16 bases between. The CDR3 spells CASSLGTPGQGQPQHF. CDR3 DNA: TGTGCCAGCAGCTTAGGGACACCCGGGCAGGGTCAGCCCCAGCATTTT.

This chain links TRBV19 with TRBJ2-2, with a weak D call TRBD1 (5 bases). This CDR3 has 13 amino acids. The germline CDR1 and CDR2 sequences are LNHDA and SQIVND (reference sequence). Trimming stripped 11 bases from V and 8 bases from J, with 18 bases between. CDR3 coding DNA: TGTGCCCTTCAGGACAAGCTCTCTGGGGAGCTGTTTTTT. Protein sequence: CALQDKLSGELFF.

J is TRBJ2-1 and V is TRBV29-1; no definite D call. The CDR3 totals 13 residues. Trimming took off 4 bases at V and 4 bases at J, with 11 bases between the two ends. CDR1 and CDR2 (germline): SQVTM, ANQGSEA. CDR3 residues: CSVVQAVYNEQFF. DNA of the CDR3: TGCAGCGTTGTTCAAGCCGTATACAATGAGCAGTTCTTC.

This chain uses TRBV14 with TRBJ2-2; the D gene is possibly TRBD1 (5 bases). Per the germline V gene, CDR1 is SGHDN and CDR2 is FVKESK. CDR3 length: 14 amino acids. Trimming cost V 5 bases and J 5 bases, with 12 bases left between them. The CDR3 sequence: CASSGRVETGELFF. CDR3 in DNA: TGTGCCAGCAGCGGCAGGGTCGAAACCGGGGAGCTGTTTTTT.

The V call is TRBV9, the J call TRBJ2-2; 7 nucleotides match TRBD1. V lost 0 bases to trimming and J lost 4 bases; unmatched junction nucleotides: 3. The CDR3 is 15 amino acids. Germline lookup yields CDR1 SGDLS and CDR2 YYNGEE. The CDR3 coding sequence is TGTGCCAGCAGCGTAGCACAGGGGAGCACCGGGGAGCTGTTTTTT. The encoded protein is CASSVAQGSTGELFF. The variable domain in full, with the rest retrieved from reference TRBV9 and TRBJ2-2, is DSGVTQTPKHLITATGQRVTLRCSPRSGDLSVYWYQQSLDQGLQFLIQYYNGEERAKGNILERFSAQQFPDLHSELNLSSLELGDSALYFCASSVAQGSTGELFFGEGSRLTVL.

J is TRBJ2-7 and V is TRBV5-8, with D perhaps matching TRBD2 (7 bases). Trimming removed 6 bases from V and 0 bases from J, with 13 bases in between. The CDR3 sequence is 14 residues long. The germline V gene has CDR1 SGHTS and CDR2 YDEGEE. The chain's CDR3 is CASKRGGLSYEQYF. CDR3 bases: TGTGCCAGCAAGAGGGGGGGACTCTCCTACGAGCAGTACTTC.

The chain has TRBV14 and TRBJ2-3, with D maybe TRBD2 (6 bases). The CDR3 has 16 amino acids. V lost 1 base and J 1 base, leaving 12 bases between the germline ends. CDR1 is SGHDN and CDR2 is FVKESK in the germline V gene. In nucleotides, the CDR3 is TGTGCCAGCAGCCAAGTTCAGGGAGGTGGCACAGATACGCAGTATTTT. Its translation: CASSQVQGGGTDTQYF.

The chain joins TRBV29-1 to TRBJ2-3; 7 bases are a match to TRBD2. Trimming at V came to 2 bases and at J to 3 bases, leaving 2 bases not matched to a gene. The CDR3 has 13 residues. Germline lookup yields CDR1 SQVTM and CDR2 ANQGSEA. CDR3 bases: TGCAGCGTTGAATGGACTAGGACAGATACGCAGTATTTT. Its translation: CSVEWTRTDTQYF.

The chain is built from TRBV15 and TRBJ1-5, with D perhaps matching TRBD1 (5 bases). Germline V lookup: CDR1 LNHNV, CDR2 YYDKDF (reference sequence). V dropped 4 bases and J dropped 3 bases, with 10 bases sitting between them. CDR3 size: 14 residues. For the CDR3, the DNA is TGTGCCACCAGCACCAGGGTGTTCAATCAGCCCCAGCATTTT. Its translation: CATSTRVFNQPQHF.

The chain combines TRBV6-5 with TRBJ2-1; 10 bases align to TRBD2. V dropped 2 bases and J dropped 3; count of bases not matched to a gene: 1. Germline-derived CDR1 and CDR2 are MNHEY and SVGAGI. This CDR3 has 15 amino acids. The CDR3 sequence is CASSYGLADYNEQFF. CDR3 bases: TGTGCCAGCAGTTACGGACTAGCGGACTACAATGAGCAGTTCTTC.

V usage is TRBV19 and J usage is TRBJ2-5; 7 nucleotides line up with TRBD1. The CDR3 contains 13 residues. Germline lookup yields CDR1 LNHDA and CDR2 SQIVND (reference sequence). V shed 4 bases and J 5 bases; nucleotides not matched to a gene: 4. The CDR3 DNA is TGTGCCAGTAGTACGACAGGGATGGAGACCCAGTACTTC. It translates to CASSTTGMETQYF.

The CDR3 is CASSMTGFSYNEQFF. The CDR3 DNA reads as TGTGCCAGTAGTATGACAGGATTTTCCTACAATGAGCAGTTCTTC. The V and J genes are TRBV19 and TRBJ2-1; maybe TRBD1 (6 bases). The CDR3 loop spans 15 amino acids. Germline CDR1 is LNHDA and CDR2 is SQIVND (reference sequence). The V end was cut by 3 bases, the J end by 1 base, with 10 bases between.

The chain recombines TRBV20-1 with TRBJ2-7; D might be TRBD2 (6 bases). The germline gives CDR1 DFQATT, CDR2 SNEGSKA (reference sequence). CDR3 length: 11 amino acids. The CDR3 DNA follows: TGCAGGGTGGGTGGGGGGTACGAGCAGTACTTC. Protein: CRVGGGYEQYF.

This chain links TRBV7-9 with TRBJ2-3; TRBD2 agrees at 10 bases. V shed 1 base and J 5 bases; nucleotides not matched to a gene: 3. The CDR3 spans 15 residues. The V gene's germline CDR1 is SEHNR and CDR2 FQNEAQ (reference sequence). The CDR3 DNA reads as TGTGCCAGCAGCTTAGGTGCTAGCGGGGGAGATACGCAGTATTTT. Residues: CASSLGASGGDTQYF.

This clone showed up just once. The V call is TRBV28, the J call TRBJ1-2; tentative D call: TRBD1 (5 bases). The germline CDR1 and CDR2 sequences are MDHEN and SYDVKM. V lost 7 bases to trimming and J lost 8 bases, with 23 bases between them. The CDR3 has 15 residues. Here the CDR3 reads CASILTGTPDRGYTF. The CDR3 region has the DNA TGTGCCAGCATCCTTACCGGGACTCCCGACCGGGGCTACACCTTC.

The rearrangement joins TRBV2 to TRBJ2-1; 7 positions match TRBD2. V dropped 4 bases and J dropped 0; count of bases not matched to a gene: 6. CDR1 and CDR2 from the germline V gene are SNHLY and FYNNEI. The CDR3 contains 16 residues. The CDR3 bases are TGTGCCAGCAGTGGGCTAGCGGCAAGCTCCTACAATGAGCAGTTCTTC. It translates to CASSGLAASSYNEQFF. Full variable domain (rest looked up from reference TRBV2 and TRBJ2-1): EPEVTQTPSHQVTQMGQEVILRCVPISNHLYFYWYRQILGQKVEFLVSFYNNEISEKSEIFDDQFSVERPDGSNFTLKIRSTKLEDSAMYFCASSGLAASSYNEQFFGPGTRLTVL.

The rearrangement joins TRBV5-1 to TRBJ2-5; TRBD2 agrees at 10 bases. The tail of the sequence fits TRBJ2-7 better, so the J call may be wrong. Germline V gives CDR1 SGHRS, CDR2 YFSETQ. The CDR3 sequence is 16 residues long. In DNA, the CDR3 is TGCGCCAGCAGCTTGGAAGGACTAGCGGTTAACTACGAGCAGTACTTC. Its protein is CASSLEGLAVNYEQYF.

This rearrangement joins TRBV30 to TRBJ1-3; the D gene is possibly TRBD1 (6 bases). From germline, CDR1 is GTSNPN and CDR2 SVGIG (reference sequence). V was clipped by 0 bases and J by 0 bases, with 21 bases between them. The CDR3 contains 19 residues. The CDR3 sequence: CAWSVRSGRGLVSGNTIYF. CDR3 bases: TGTGCCTGGAGTGTACGATCGGGCAGGGGCCTTGTCTCTGGAAACACCATATATTTT.

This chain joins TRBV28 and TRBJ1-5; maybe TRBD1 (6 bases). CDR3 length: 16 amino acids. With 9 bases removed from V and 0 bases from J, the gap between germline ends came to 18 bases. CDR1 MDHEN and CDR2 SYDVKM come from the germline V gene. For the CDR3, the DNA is TGTGCCAGTCTAGGGGGTGGGGCGTATAGCAATCAGCCCCAGCATTTT. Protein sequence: CASLGGGAYSNQPQHF.

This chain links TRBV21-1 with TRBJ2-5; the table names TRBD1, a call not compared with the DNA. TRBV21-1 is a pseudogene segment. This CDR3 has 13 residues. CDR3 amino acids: CASRTGGQETQYF. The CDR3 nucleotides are TGTGCCAGCAGAACAGGGGGCCAAGAGACCCAGTACTTC.

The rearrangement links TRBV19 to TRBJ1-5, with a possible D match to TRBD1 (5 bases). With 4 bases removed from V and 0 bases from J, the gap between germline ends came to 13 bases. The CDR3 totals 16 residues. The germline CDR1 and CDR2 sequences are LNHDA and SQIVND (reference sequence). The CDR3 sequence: CASSTGQGYSNQPQHF. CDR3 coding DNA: TGTGCCAGTAGTACAGGCCAGGGCTATAGCAATCAGCCCCAGCATTTT.

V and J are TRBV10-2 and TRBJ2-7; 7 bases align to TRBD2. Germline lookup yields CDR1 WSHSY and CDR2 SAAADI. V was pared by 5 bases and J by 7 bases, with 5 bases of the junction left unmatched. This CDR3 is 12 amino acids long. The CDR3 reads CASSMPGGEQYF. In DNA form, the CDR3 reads TGCGCCAGCAGTATGCCCGGGGGGGAGCAGTACTTC.

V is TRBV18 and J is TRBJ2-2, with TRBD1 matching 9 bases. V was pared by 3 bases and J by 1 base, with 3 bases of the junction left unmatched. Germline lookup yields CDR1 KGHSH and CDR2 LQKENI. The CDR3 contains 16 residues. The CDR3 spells CASSPPGQGNTGELFF. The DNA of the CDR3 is TGTGCCAGCTCACCTCCGGGACAGGGGAACACCGGGGAGCTGTTTTTT.